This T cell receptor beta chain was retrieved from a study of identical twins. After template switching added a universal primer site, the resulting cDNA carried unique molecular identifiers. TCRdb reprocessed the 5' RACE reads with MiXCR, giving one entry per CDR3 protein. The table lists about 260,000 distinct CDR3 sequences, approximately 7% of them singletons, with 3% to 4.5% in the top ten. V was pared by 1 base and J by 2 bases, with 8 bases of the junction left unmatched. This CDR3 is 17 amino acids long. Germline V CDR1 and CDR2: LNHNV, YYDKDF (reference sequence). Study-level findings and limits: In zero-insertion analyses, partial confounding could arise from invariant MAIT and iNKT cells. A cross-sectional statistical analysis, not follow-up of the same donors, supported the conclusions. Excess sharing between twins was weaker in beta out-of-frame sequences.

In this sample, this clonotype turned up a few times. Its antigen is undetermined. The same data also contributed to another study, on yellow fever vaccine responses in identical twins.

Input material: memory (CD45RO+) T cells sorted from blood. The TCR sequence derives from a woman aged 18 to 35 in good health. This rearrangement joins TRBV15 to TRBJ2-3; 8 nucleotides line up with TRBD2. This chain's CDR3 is CATSRATSGAFTDTQYF. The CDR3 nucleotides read TGTGCCACCAGCAGAGCCACTAGCGGTGCCTTCACAGATACGCAGTATTTT. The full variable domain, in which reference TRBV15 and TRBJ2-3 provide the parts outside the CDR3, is DAMVIQNPRYQVTQFGKPVTLSCSQTLNHNVMYWYQQKSSQAPKLLFHYYDKDFNNEADTPDNFQSRRPNTSFCFLDIRSPGLGDTAMYLCATSRATSGAFTDTQYFGPGTRLTVL.